Listed below are T cell receptor beta chains from one sample, sequenced in a study of siplizumab effects on memory and regulatory T cells. The antigens of these receptors remain unknown. TCRdb's table, derived via immunoSEQ multiplex PCR, lists solely in-frame clones and lacks some. Of about 15,000 clones in the sample, about 46% were seen once. Source material: CFSE-low (dividing) CD4+ T cells sorted from an allogeneic mixed lymphocyte reaction. These TCRs come from a human donor in good health; the cells came from an allogeneic mixed lymphocyte reaction. CDR3s include the opening cysteine and the closing phenylalanine or tryptophan. The D gene is left open where the match is weak. Where a row states a size, it is once, few, many or the class of an expanded clone; other rows omit it.

NA | TRBJ1-2 | TRBV10-3 | NA | 13 | CAISPDSNYGYTF | TGTGCCATCAGCCCGGATTCTAACTATGGCTACACCTTC
TRBD1 | TRBJ1-5 | TRBV9 | NA | 21 | CASSVVDMGRGRSAGNQPQHF | TGTGCCAGCAGCGTAGTTGATATGGGCAGGGGGCGGTCGGCGGGCAATCAGCCCCAGCATTTT
NA | TRBJ1-5 | TRBV6-6 | NA | 13 | CATGRDSNQPQHF | TGTGCCACCGGGAGGGATAGCAATCAGCCCCAGCATTTT
NA | TRBJ1-6 | TRBV14 | NA | 17 | CASSQGGTSSYNSPLHF | TGTGCCAGCAGCCAGGGGGGCACGAGCTCCTATAATTCACCCCTCCACTTT
NA | TRBJ1-1 | TRBV5-1 | NA | 14 | CASSRNSLNTEAFF | TGCGCCAGCAGCCGTAACAGCCTGAACACTGAAGCTTTCTTT
NA | TRBJ2-7 | TRBV28 | NA | 14 | CASSLRSKYYEQYF | TGTGCCAGCAGTTTGCGGTCAAAATACTACGAGCAGTACTTC
TRBD1 | TRBJ1-4 | TRBV30 | NA | 16 | CAWSRGQIATNEKLFF | TGTGCCTGGAGTCGGGGACAGATTGCAACTAATGAAAAACTGTTTTTT
NA | TRBJ1-2 | TRBV6-5 | NA | 13 | CASGGSPNGGHTF | TGTGCCAGCGGTGGGTCCCCCAATGGTGGCCACACCTTC
TRBD2 | TRBJ2-1 | TRBV9 | NA | 12 | CASSVAGTSLFF | TGTGCCAGCAGCGTAGCCGGGACTAGCCTTTTCTTC
NA | TRBJ2-7 | TRBV4-2 | NA | 15 | CASSQDLGSRYEQYF | TGTGCCAGCAGCCAAGATCTAGGTAGCAGATACGAGCAGTACTTC
NA | TRBJ2-3 | TRBV9 | NA | 17 | CASSVDAGQTILDTQYF | TGTGCCAGCAGCGTAGATGCGGGACAGACGATCCTAGATACGCAGTATTTT
NA | TRBJ1-1 | TRBV4-1 | few | 17 | CASSQDRFGSMNTEAFF | TGCGCCAGCAGCCAAGATAGATTTGGGAGTATGAACACTGAAGCTTTCTTT
NA | TRBJ1-2 | TRBV6-6 | NA | 11 | CASSRGDGYTF | TGTGCCAGCAGTAGGGGAGATGGCTACACCTTC
NA | TRBJ2-3 | TRBV29-1 | NA | 12 | CSVDKGTDTQYF | TGCAGCGTTGACAAAGGCACAGATACGCAGTATTTT
TRBD1 | TRBJ1-1 | TRBV5-1 | NA | 13 | CASSLQGLTEAFF | TGCGCCAGCAGCTTACAGGGGCTAACTGAAGCTTTCTTT
NA | TRBJ2-7 | TRBV6-5 | NA | 15 | CASSFLNGPYEEQYF | TGTGCCAGCAGTTTCCTTAATGGTCCCTATGAGGAGCAGTACTTC
NA | TRBJ2-3 | TRBV7-8 | few | 16 | CASSLLSTTRTDTQYF | TGTGCCAGCAGCTTACTATCGACGACTCGCACAGATACGCAGTATTTT
TRBD2 | TRBJ2-3 | TRBV19 | NA | 15 | CASSIPGLAGDTQYF | TGTGCCAGTAGTATCCCAGGACTAGCGGGAGATACGCAGTATTTT
NA | TRBJ1-6 | TRBV5-1 | NA | 15 | CASSLVGSGNSPLHF | TGCGCCAGCAGCTTGGTGGGGAGTGGGAATTCACCCCTCCACTTT
TRBD2 | TRBJ2-5 | TRBV7-6 | NA | 14 | CASSFLAEQETQYF | TGTGCCAGCAGCTTCCTAGCGGAACAAGAGACCCAGTACTTC
NA | TRBJ2-7 | TRBV7-2 | NA | 13 | CASTGSGAYEQYF | TGTGCCAGCACAGGGTCCGGGGCCTACGAGCAGTACTTC
NA | TRBJ2-7 | TRBV27 | once | 14 | CASSLTPTLYEQYF | TGTGCCAGCAGTTTAACTCCGACCCTTTACGAGCAGTACTTC
TRBD2 | TRBJ2-3 | TRBV5-1 | medium-sized | 16 | CASSQGTSGVTDTQYF | TGCGCCAGCAGCCAGGGGACTAGCGGGGTAACAGATACGCAGTATTTT
TRBD1 | TRBJ1-1 | TRBV18 | few | 14 | CASSTITGGTEAFF | TGTGCCAGCTCTACCATCACAGGGGGCACTGAAGCTTTCTTT
TRBD2 | TRBJ2-7 | TRBV5-1 | NA | 15 | CASRLSSGETYEQYF | TGCGCCAGCAGACTGAGTAGCGGGGAAACCTACGAGCAGTACTTC
NA | TRBJ1-2 | TRBV6-5 | NA | 15 | CASSYSNRPNYGYTF | TGTGCCAGCAGTTACTCGAACAGACCTAACTATGGCTACACCTTC
NA | TRBJ1-2 | TRBV6-5 | few | 13 | CASSQRRDYGYTF | TGTGCCAGCAGTCAACGAAGGGACTATGGCTACACCTTC
NA | TRBJ1-1 | TRBV6-5 | NA | 15 | CASTRKSGPSTEAFF | TGTGCCAGCACCCGTAAGTCGGGTCCGAGCACTGAAGCTTTCTTT
NA | TRBJ2-3 | TRBV5-1 | NA | 14 | CASSRERGTDTQYF | TGCGCCAGCAGCAGGGAGCGGGGCACAGATACGCAGTATTTT
NA | TRBJ1-2 | TRBV15 | NA | 12 | CATSSRNYGYTF | TGTGCCACCAGCAGCCGAAACTATGGCTACACCTTC
NA | TRBJ2-7 | TRBV9 | NA | 13 | CASSRDESYEQYF | TGTGCCAGCAGTAGAGACGAGTCCTACGAGCAGTACTTC
TRBD1 | TRBJ2-7 | TRBV7-2 | NA | 15 | CASSPQQGARYEQYF | TGTGCCAGCAGTCCGCAACAGGGGGCCCGCTACGAGCAGTACTTC
NA | TRBJ2-7 | TRBV7-9 | NA | 12 | CASSPYSYEQYF | TGTGCCAGCAGCCCTTACTCCTACGAGCAGTACTTC
NA | TRBJ2-1 | TRBV11-3 | few | 15 | CASSLALASYNEQFF | TGTGCCAGCAGCTTAGCGCTAGCCTCCTACAATGAGCAGTTCTTC
TRBD2 | TRBJ2-5 | TRBV18 | few | 14 | CASSPAGFQETQYF | TGTGCCAGCTCTCCAGCGGGGTTCCAAGAGACCCAGTACTTC
NA | TRBJ2-5 | TRBV7-2 | NA | 13 | CASSLETAGTQYF | TGTGCCAGCAGCTTAGAGACCGCGGGGACCCAGTACTTC
NA | TRBJ2-1 | TRBV6-6 | NA | 14 | CASSSWTAPTGQFF | TGTGCCAGCAGTTCCTGGACGGCTCCTACTGGGCAGTTCTTC
TRBD2 | TRBJ2-5 | TRBV10-1 | NA | 15 | CASRRLAGDQETQYF | TGCGCCAGCAGAAGACTAGCGGGGGATCAAGAGACCCAGTACTTC
TRBD2 | TRBJ2-1 | TRBV25-1 | NA | 14 | CASSESRTSHEQFF | TGTGCCAGCAGTGAATCTAGGACTAGCCATGAGCAGTTCTTC
NA | TRBJ1-5 | TRBV18 | NA | 12 | CASSPGNQPQHF | TGTGCCAGCTCACCAGGGAATCAGCCCCAGCATTTT
NA | TRBJ1-1 | TRBV21-1 | few | 16 | CASSKVGATSNTEAFF | TGTGCCAGCAGCAAAGTAGGGGCTACGTCGAACACTGAAGCTTTCTTT
NA | TRBJ2-7 | TRBV4-2 | NA | 17 | CASSQDLGTAKSYEQYF | TGTGCCAGCAGCCAAGATTTGGGTACAGCTAAGTCCTACGAGCAGTACTTC
TRBD1 | TRBJ2-3 | TRBV7-2 | NA | 18 | CASSFRDRGGISTDTQYF | TGTGCCAGCAGCTTCCGGGACAGGGGTGGGATAAGCACAGATACGCAGTATTTT
TRBD1 | TRBJ1-1 | TRBV7-2 | once | 16 | CASSPNRLTGGGRAFF | TGTGCCAGCAGCCCAAACCGTCTGACAGGGGGCGGCAGAGCTTTCTTT
NA | TRBJ1-2 | TRBV18 | few | 13 | CASSPGPDYGYTF | TGTGCCAGCTCACCCGGGCCGGACTATGGCTACACCTTC
NA | TRBJ1-2 | TRBV5-1 | NA | 17 | CASSFEGSGGLDYGYTF | TGCGCCAGCAGCTTTGAAGGGTCTGGCGGGCTCGACTATGGCTACACCTTC
NA | TRBJ2-7 | TRBV18 | NA | 13 | CASSKSGASEQYF | TGTGCCAGCTCAAAATCAGGGGCGTCCGAGCAGTACTTC
NA | TRBJ2-2 | TRBV2 | NA | 15 | CASSNQGFDTGELFF | TGTGCCAGCAGTAATCAGGGATTTGACACCGGGGAGCTGTTTTTT
NA | TRBJ1-1 | TRBV6-5 | NA | 16 | CASSYRRVSMNTEAFF | TGTGCCAGCAGTTACCGGAGGGTCTCTATGAACACTGAAGCTTTCTTT
NA | TRBJ1-2 | TRBV7-9 | NA | 13 | CASSLDGTSRYTF | TGTGCCAGCAGCTTAGACGGAACTAGTCGCTACACCTTC
TRBD1 | TRBJ1-6 | TRBV30 | NA | 14 | CARKGQGYNSPLHF | TGTGCTCGGAAGGGACAGGGCTATAATTCACCCCTCCACTTT
TRBD1 | TRBJ1-2 | TRBV5-4 | few | 16 | CASSFGQGLLDYGYTF | TGTGCCAGCAGCTTTGGACAGGGTCTTCTTGACTATGGCTACACCTTC
TRBD1 | TRBJ2-3 | TRBV19 | NA | 13 | CATEGQGGDTQYF | TGTGCCACGGAAGGACAGGGCGGTGATACGCAGTATTTT
NA | TRBJ1-1 | TRBV15 | NA | 13 | CATSLRLDTEAFF | TGTGCCACCAGCCTACGGTTAGACACTGAAGCTTTCTTT